This paragraph reports one T cell receptor (beta chain). Its matching antigen is unknown. This sample was taken from a study of beta chain features in type 1 diabetes. Study observations and caveats: In every one of the four CD4+ subsets, TCRB CDR3s were moderately but significantly shorter in Type 1 diabetes patients.

Germline assignment: CDR1 GTSNPN and CDR2 SVGIG (reference sequence). This CDR3 comprises 15 residues. The V segment lost 3 bases and the J segment 1 base; nucleotides outside the gene matches: 4. The entirety of the isolated RNA underwent reverse transcription, so expressed TCRB transcripts were sequenced. The protocol was immunoSEQ multiplex PCR, while the TCRdb copy is restricted to in-frame clones and leaves out a portion. Of hundreds of thousands of clones listed, more than 12% are singletons. The V and J genes are TRBV30 and TRBJ2-5; 11 bases fit TRBD2. The source is a man between 18 and 35 years old with type 1 diabetes. Source material: naive CD4+ T cells from blood. The CDR3 reads CAWRSGLAGQETQYF. CDR3 coding DNA: TGTGCCTGGAGAAGTGGACTAGCGGGCCAAGAGACCCAGTACTTC.